This T cell receptor (beta chain) derives from a study of T cells expressing NK-cell markers. Study at large: Sorted T-cell subsets CD3+CD56+NKG2C+, CD3+CD56+NKG2C- and CD3+CD56-NKG2C+ were TCR beta-sequenced. One of eight sequenced donors was HCMV-seronegative; the other seven were seropositive. Findings of the study overall: Four donors' CD3+CD56-NKG2C+ cells were dominated by the same clonotypes.

The CDR3 extends over 16 amino acids. The germline CDR1 and CDR2 sequences are SGHRS and YFSETQ. TCRdb re-called the 5' RACE reads and gives one entry per CDR3 protein, without DNA. The sample table sets out about 260,000 distinct CDR3 sequences. With regard to this clonotype: Its specificity is not known.

Source material: blood T cells: a sorted CD56 or NKG2C T cell subset, CD4+ or CD8+ T cells, or bulk PBMC T cells (not recorded which). The receptor was isolated from a woman aged 18 to 75 in good health. The chain joins TRBV5-1 to TRBJ2-3; TCRdb indicates TRBD2, and absent DNA this call remains unverified. The chain's CDR3 is CASSSFSGGVTDTQYF.